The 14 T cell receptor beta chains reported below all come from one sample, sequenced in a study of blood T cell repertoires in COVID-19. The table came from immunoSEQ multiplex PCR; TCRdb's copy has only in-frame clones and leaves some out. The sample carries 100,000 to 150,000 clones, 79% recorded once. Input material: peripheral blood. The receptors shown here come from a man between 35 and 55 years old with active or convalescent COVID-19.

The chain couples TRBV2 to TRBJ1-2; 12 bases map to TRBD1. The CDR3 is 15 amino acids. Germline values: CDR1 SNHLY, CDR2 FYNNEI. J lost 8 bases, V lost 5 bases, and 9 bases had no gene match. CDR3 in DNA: TGTGCCAGCAGTTCCGGGACAGGGGGCTTCGGAGGCTACACCTTC. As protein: CASSSGTGGFGGYTF.

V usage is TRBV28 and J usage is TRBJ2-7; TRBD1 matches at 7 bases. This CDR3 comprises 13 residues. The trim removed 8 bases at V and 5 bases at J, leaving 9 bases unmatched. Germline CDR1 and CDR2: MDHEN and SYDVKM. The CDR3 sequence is CASRRQGRNEQYF. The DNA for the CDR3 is TGTGCCAGCCGCAGACAGGGTCGGAACGAGCAGTACTTC. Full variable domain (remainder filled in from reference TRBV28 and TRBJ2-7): DVKVTQSSRYLVKRTGEKVFLECVQDMDHENMFWYRQDPGLGLRLIYFSYDVKMKEKGDIPEGYSVSREKKERFSLILESASTNQTSMYLCASRRQGRNEQYFGPGTRLTVT.

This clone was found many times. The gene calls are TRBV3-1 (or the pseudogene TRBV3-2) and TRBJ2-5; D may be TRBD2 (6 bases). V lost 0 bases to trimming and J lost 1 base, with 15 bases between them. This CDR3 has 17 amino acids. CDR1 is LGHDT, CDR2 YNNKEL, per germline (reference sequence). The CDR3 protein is CASSQDWDSGVQETQYF. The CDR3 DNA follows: TGTGCCAGCAGCCAAGATTGGGACTCGGGGGTCCAAGAGACCCAGTACTTC.

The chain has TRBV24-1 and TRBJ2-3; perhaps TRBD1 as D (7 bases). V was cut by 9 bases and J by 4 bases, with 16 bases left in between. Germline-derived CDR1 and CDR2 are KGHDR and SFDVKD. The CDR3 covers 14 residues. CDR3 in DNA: TGTGCCACCGCGGGGACAGCAACCTCAGATACGCAGTATTTT. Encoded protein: CATAGTATSDTQYF.

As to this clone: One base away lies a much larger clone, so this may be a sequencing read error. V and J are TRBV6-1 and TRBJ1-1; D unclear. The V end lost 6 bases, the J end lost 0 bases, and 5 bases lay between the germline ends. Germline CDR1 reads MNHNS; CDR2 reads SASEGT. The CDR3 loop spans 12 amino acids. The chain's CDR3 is CASSFMNTEAFF. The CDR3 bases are TGTGCCAGCAGCTTTATGAACACTGAAGCTTTCTTT.

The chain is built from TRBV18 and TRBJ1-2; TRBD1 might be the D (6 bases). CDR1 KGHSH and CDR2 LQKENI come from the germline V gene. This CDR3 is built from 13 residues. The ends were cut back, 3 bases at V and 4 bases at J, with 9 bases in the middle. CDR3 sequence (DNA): TGTGCCAGCTCACCTGGGGGCTCCTATGGCTACACCTTC. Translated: CASSPGGSYGYTF.

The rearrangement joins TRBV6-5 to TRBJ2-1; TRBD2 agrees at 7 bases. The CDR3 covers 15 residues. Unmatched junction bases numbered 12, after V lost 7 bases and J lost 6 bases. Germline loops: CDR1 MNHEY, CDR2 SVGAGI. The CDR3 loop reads CASNRGAGVSNEQFF. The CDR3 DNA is TGTGCCAGCAATCGCGGGGCGGGAGTAAGCAATGAGCAGTTCTTC.

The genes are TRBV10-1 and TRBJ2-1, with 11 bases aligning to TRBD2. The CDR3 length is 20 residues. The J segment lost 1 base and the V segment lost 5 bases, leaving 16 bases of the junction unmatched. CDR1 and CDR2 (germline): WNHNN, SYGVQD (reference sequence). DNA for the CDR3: TGCGCCAGCAGTCGTGGGGACCGGGGGACTAGCGGAACTTCCTACAATGAGCAGTTCTTC. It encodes CASSRGDRGTSGTSYNEQFF.

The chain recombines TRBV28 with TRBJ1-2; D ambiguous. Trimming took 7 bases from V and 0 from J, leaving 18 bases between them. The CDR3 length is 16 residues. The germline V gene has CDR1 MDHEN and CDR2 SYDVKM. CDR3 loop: CASTSPGVGPNYGYTF. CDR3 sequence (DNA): TGTGCCAGCACCTCTCCCGGGGTCGGACCTAACTATGGCTACACCTTC.

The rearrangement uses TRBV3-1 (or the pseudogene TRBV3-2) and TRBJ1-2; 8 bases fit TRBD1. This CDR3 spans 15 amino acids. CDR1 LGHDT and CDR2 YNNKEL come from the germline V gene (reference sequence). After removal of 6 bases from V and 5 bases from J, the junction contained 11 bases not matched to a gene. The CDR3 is CASRPSDREAYGYTF. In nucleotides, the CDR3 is TGTGCCAGCAGGCCCTCGGACAGGGAGGCTTATGGCTACACCTTC.

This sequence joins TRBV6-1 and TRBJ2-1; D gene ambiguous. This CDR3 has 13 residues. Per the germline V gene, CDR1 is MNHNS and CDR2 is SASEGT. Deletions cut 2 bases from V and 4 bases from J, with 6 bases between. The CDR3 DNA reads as TGTGCCAGCAGTGAACGAGGTTACAATGAGCAGTTCTTC. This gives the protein CASSERGYNEQFF.

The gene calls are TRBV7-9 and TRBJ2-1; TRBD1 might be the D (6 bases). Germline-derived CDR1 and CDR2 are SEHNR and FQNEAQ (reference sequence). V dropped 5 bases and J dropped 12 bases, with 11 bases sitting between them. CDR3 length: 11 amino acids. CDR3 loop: CASSTGLGQFF. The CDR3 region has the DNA TGTGCCAGCAGCACAGGGCTGGGGCAGTTCTTC.

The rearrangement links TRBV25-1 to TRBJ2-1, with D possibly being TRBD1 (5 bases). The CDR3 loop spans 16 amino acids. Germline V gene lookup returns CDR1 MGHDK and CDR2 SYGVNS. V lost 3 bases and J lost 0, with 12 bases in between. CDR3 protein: CASSDRQTSSYNEQFF. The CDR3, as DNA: TGTGCCAGCAGTGACCGACAGACGAGCTCCTACAATGAGCAGTTCTTC.

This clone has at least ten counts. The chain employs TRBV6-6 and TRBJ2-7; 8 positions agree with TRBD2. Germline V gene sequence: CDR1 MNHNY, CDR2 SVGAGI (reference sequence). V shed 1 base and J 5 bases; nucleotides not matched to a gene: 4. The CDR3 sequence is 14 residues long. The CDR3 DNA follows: TGTGCCAGCAGTTACTTAGCGGGACGGGACGAGCAGTACTTC. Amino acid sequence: CASSYLAGRDEQYF.